One sample yielded the 19 T cell receptor beta chains listed below, sequenced in a study of blood T cell repertoires in COVID-19. Sequencing used immunoSEQ multiplex PCR; TCRdb keeps in-frame clones, though not all of them. The table lists some 350,000 clones, approximately 90% of them singletons, with 3% to 4% in the top ten. The source material was peripheral blood. The receptors shown here come from a woman aged 18-29 years who had recovered from COVID-19.

The chain has TRBV29-1 and TRBJ2-1, with D perhaps TRBD2 (7 bases). This CDR3 has 16 amino acids. The V gene's germline CDR1 is SQVTM and CDR2 ANQGSEA. Trimming removed 8 bases at V and 6 bases at J, with 26 bases between. The CDR3 protein is CSFRPARGAEVNEQFF. As DNA, the CDR3 is TGCAGCTTTCGGCCAGCCCGGGGGGCGGAGGTCAATGAGCAGTTCTTC.

The chain is built from TRBV9 and TRBJ2-1; TRBD1 aligns across 8 bases. The germline gives CDR1 SGDLS, CDR2 YYNGEE. Trimming took 0 bases from V and 2 from J; bases not matched to a gene: 4. The CDR3 contains 16 residues. The CDR3 DNA reads as TGTGCCAGCAGCGTAGCGTCAGGGGGCCCCTACAATGAGCAGTTCTTC. Amino acids: CASSVASGGPYNEQFF. The variable domain in full, completed from reference TRBV9 and TRBJ2-1, reads DSGVTQTPKHLITATGQRVTLRCSPRSGDLSVYWYQQSLDQGLQFLIQYYNGEERAKGNILERFSAQQFPDLHSELNLSSLELGDSALYFCASSVASGGPYNEQFFGPGTRLTVL.

V and J are TRBV28 and TRBJ2-7, with D maybe TRBD1 (5 bases). CDR1 and CDR2 from the germline V gene are MDHEN and SYDVKM. CDR3 length equals 14 residues. V was shortened by 6 bases and J by 0 bases, with 12 bases between the two germline ends. CDR3 sequence (DNA): TGTGCCAGCAGCACAGCAGGGCACTCCTACGAGCAGTACGTC. Its protein is CASSTAGHSYEQYV.

V is TRBV6-2 or TRBV6-3 and J is TRBJ2-7; D is possibly TRBD1 (5 bases). Germline assignment: CDR1 MNHEY and CDR2 SVGEGT. V dropped 2 bases and J dropped 1 base, with 6 bases sitting between them. The length of the CDR3 is 13 residues. The CDR3 coding sequence is TGTGCCAGCAGTTACGGGGCTTCCTACGAGCAGTACGTC. Translation gives CASSYGASYEQYV.

The gene calls are TRBV11-3 and TRBJ2-1; 10 nucleotides align to TRBD2. The CDR3 totals 18 residues. The germline V gene encodes CDR1 SGHNT and CDR2 YENEEA. V shed 1 base and J 4 bases; nucleotides not matched to a gene: 10. This chain's CDR3 is CASSLGRPSGSGYNEQFF. CDR3 in DNA: TGTGCCAGCAGCTTAGGACGGCCTAGCGGGAGTGGATACAATGAGCAGTTCTTC.

The CDR3 loop reads CARSSGTSGRANTGELFF. For the CDR3, the DNA is TGTGCCAGAAGCTCTGGGACTAGCGGGAGGGCGAACACCGGGGAGCTGTTTTTT. V usage is TRBV7-5 and J usage is TRBJ2-2; the D segment call TRBD2 is taken from the table without a DNA check. TRBV7-5 is annotated as a pseudogene. The CDR3 has 18 amino acids.

This chain connects TRBV6-1 to TRBJ1-1; D perhaps matches TRBD1 (6 bases). The CDR3 runs to 15 residues. V was trimmed by 1 base and J by 3 bases, leaving 12 bases between them. Germline V gene data show CDR1 as MNHNS and CDR2 as SASEGT. The CDR3 DNA is TGTGCCAGCAGTGAAGGTCAGGGGTGGGACACTGAAGCTTTCTTT. Its translation: CASSEGQGWDTEAFF.

This clone was observed a handful of times. J is TRBJ1-5 and V is TRBV29-1, with 7 bases fitting TRBD1. Germline loops: CDR1 SQVTM, CDR2 ANQGSEA. This CDR3 is 13 amino acids long. After removal of 4 bases from V and 7 bases from J, the junction contained 7 bases not matched to a gene. The CDR3 spells CSVVDRVGQPQHF. Here the CDR3 DNA reads TGCAGCGTTGTCGACAGGGTCGGCCAGCCCCAGCATTTT.

The chain recombines TRBV5-1 with TRBJ2-5, with 15 positions matching TRBD2. The CDR3 runs 17 residues. The germline V gene has CDR1 SGHRS and CDR2 YFSETQ. V gave up 0 bases and J gave up 10 bases; unmatched junction bases: 10. CDR3 DNA: TGCGCCAGCAGCTTGGATTCCGGGACTAGCGGGGGGAGGGGCCAGTACTTC. Protein sequence: CASSLDSGTSGGRGQYF. Drawing the rest from reference TRBV5-1 and TRBJ2-5, the complete variable domain is KAGVTQTPRYLIKTRGQQVTLSCSPISGHRSVSWYQQTPGQGLQFLFEYFSETQRNKGNFPGRFSGRQFSNSRSEMNVSTLELGDSALYLCASSLDSGTSGGRGQYFGPGTRLLVL.

The chain has TRBV9 and TRBJ2-1; a possible D gene is TRBD2 (6 bases). Germline CDR1 and CDR2: SGDLS and YYNGEE. The CDR3 is made up of 17 amino acids. The ends were cut back, 1 base at V and 5 bases at J, with 19 bases in the middle. The CDR3 DNA reads TGTGCCAGCAGCGTAACCCCAGCGGAGGGCCAGAACAATGAGCAGTTCTTC. Translated, it gives CASSVTPAEGQNNEQFF.

This clone was recorded once. The V gene is TRBV29-1, the J gene TRBJ1-4; D uncertain. This CDR3 comprises 14 residues. Germline V gene sequence: CDR1 SQVTM, CDR2 ANQGSEA. Trimming removed 6 bases from V and 8 bases from J, with 19 bases in between. The CDR3 nucleotides read TGCAGCGTCCTCTGGGCCCCTACTGGGGAAAAACTGTTTTTT. It codes for CSVLWAPTGEKLFF. Looking up the rest from reference TRBV29-1 and TRBJ1-4 gives the full variable domain: SAVISQKPSRDICQRGTSLTIQCQVDSQVTMMFWYRQQPGQSLTLIATANQGSEATYESGFVIDKFPISRPNLTFSTLTVSNMSPEDSSIYLCSVLWAPTGEKLFFGSGTQLSVL.

The rearrangement links TRBV27 to TRBJ2-2; 9 bases fit TRBD1. This CDR3 contains 17 residues. J lost 0 bases, V lost 5 bases, and 7 bases had no gene match. Per the germline V gene, CDR1 is MNHEY and CDR2 is SMNVEV (reference sequence). CDR3 residues: CASSKSQGAPNTGELFF. DNA for the CDR3: TGTGCCAGCAGTAAATCACAGGGGGCGCCGAACACCGGGGAGCTGTTTTTT.

The chain recombines TRBV5-5 with TRBJ1-5; 8 bases align to TRBD1. Germline CDR1 reads SGHKS; CDR2 reads YYEKEE (reference sequence). J lost 5 bases, V lost 4 bases, and 8 bases had no gene match. This CDR3 spans 15 amino acids. CDR3 region: CASSPQAGGYQPQHF. The CDR3 DNA sequence: TGTGCCAGCAGCCCACAAGCAGGGGGCTATCAGCCCCAGCATTTT.

The V call is TRBV28, the J call TRBJ1-5; TRBD1 aligns across 9 bases. CDR1 and CDR2 from the germline V gene are MDHEN and SYDVKM. This CDR3 contains 12 residues. The CDR3 here is CATGGAIQPQHF. The DNA for the CDR3 is TGTGCGACAGGGGGGGCGATTCAGCCCCAGCATTTT.

The rearrangement uses TRBV24-1 and TRBJ2-2; 7 bases line up with TRBD1. Germline lookup yields CDR1 KGHDR and CDR2 SFDVKD. The CDR3 covers 18 residues. V gave up 0 bases and J gave up 0 bases; unmatched junction bases: 6. The CDR3 DNA is TGTGCCACCAGTGATTTGGGCAGGGGGACAGCGAACACCGGGGAGCTGTTTTTT. Translation gives CATSDLGRGTANTGELFF.

The V gene is TRBV6-2 or TRBV6-3, the J gene TRBJ2-7; no reliable D call. The CDR3 covers 12 residues. V lost 4 bases, J lost 3 bases, and 7 bases lay in between. The germline V gene has CDR1 MNHEY and CDR2 SVGEGT. Written as DNA, the CDR3 is TGTGCCAGCAGTTTGTACGGCTACGAGCAGTACGTC. Amino acid sequence: CASSLYGYEQYV.

The V gene is TRBV7-9, the J gene TRBJ1-1; 7 nucleotides agree with TRBD1. The germline V gene encodes CDR1 SEHNR and CDR2 FQNEAQ (reference sequence). The CDR3 extends over 13 amino acids. V was pared by 7 bases and J by 1 base, with 3 bases of the junction left unmatched. CDR3 nucleotides: TGTGCCAGCAACGACAGGGCGAACACTGAAGCTTTCTTT. It yields the protein CASNDRANTEAFF.

This clone turned up a few times. This chain uses TRBV7-9 with TRBJ2-1; 10 positions match TRBD2. The CDR3 spans 15 residues. Germline V CDR1 and CDR2: SEHNR, FQNEAQ (reference sequence). V lost 4 bases and J lost 8; bases outside the gene matches: 8. This chain's CDR3 is CASSYPGLATYEQFF. CDR3 nucleotides: TGTGCCAGCAGCTACCCGGGACTAGCGACGTATGAGCAGTTCTTC.

The chain carries TRBV6-2 or TRBV6-3 and TRBJ2-2; 9 nucleotides match TRBD1. CDR3 length: 18 residues. Per the germline V gene, CDR1 is MNHEY and CDR2 is SVGEGT. Germline trimming cut 2 bases from V and 3 bases from J; bases unmatched to any gene: 10. Here the CDR3 reads CASSYRDRVKWDTGELFF. CDR3 sequence (DNA): TGTGCCAGCAGTTACCGGGACAGGGTTAAATGGGACACCGGGGAGCTGTTTTTT.